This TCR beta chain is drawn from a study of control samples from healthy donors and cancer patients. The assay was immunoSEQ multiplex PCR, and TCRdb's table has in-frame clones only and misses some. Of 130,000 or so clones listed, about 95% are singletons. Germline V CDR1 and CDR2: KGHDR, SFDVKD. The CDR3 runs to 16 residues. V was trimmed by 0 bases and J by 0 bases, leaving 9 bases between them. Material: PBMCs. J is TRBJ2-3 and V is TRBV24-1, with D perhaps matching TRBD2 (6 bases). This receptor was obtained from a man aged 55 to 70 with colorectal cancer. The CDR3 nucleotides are TGTGCCACCAGTGATTTGCCACGGGGGAGCACAGATACGCAGTATTTT. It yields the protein CATSDLPRGSTDTQYF.